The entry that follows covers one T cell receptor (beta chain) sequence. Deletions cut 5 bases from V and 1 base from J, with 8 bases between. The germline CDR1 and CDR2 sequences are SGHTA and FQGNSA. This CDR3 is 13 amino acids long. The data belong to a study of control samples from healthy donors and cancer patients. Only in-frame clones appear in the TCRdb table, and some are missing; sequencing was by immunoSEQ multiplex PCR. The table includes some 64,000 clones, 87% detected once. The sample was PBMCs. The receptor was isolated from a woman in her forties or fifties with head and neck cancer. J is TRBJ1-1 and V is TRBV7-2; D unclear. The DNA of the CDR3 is TGTGCCAGCAGCGCCAGCCGGAACACTGAAGCTTTCTTT. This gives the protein CASSASRNTEAFF.